One sample yielded the 31 T cell receptor beta chains listed below, sequenced in a study of blood T cells in healthy people across ages. A second 7 to 11 cycle PCR used barcoded and J-beta primers. TCRdb analysed the 5' RACE reads with MiXCR anew, one entry per CDR3 protein. The data contain 450,000 to 700,000 distinct CDR3 sequences, 27% of them seen just once; the ten biggest clones take up under 20%. The specimen sequenced was blood. Every receptor here comes from a woman aged 70-85 years in good health.

DNA for the CDR3: TGTGCCAGCAGCTTAAGTCGTAGGGTAGGGAGCAATCAGCCCCAGCATTTT. Residues: CASSLSRRVGSNQPQHF. The V call is TRBV7-8, the J call TRBJ1-5; D is uncertain. Germline V lookup: CDR1 SGHVS, CDR2 FQNEAQ. V gave up 2 bases and J gave up 1 base, with 15 bases separating them. The CDR3 is made up of 17 amino acids.

The chain couples TRBV12-3 or TRBV12-4 to TRBJ1-1; no clear D gene. V shed 5 bases and J shed 1 base, with 8 bases lying between them. CDR3 size: 13 residues. The CDR3 protein is CASSPLENTEAFF. The CDR3, as DNA: TGTGCCAGCAGTCCACTGGAGAACACTGAAGCTTTCTTT.

This clonotype was picked up many times. V is TRBV29-1 and J is TRBJ1-4; TRBD1 aligns across 8 bases. V was pared by 0 bases and J by 6 bases, with 6 bases of the junction left unmatched. The germline V gene has CDR1 SQVTM and CDR2 ANQGSEA. The CDR3 runs 15 residues. Written as DNA, the CDR3 is TGCAGCGTTGAAGATACAGGACAGGGCTATGAAAAACTGTTTTTT. Translation gives CSVEDTGQGYEKLFF.

This sequence joins TRBV12-3 or TRBV12-4 and TRBJ1-2, with TRBD1 as a possible D gene (5 bases). Trimming removed 5 bases at V and 7 bases at J, with 8 bases between. This CDR3 region has 11 residues. CDR3 amino acids: CASSTGAGYTF. Written as DNA, the CDR3 is TGTGCCAGCAGTACCGGGGCTGGCTACACCTTC.

In its sample, this clonotype was seen many times. The J gene is TRBJ2-7, the V gene TRBV7-2, with 8 bases that match TRBD2. Germline-derived CDR1 and CDR2 are SGHTA and FQGNSA. V lost 2 bases, J lost 4 bases, and 7 bases stayed unmatched. The CDR3 consists of 15 residues. The CDR3 bases are TGTGCCAGCAGCTTACGGCGGGGGGCGGAATACGAGCAGTACTTC. It translates to CASSLRRGAEYEQYF.

This chain joins TRBV5-1 and TRBJ1-2; D not resolved. Germline V CDR1 and CDR2: SGHRS, YFSETQ. Trimming cost V 0 bases and J 8 bases, with 17 bases left between them. The CDR3 totals 15 residues. The CDR3 coding sequence is TGCGCCAGCAGCTTGGAAGGACGCAGGACGGGCGGCTACACCTTC. Protein sequence: CASSLEGRRTGGYTF. Using reference TRBV5-1 and TRBJ1-2 for the parts outside the CDR3, the full variable domain is KAGVTQTPRYLIKTRGQQVTLSCSPISGHRSVSWYQQTPGQGLQFLFEYFSETQRNKGNFPGRFSGRQFSNSRSEMNVSTLELGDSALYLCASSLEGRRTGGYTFGSGTRLTVV.

The chain employs TRBV6-1 and TRBJ2-1, with D uncertain. The germline V and J ends were trimmed by 3 bases and 12 bases, with 18 bases remaining between them. This CDR3 comprises 14 residues. Germline V CDR1 and CDR2: MNHNS, SASEGT. CDR3 sequence: CASSDLPRVTGQFF. Here the CDR3 DNA reads TGTGCCAGCAGTGATCTCCCCCGGGTTACGGGGCAGTTCTTC.

This chain joins TRBV29-1 and TRBJ2-3; 8 bases agree with TRBD1. J gave up 0 bases and V 5 bases, and 7 bases lay outside the gene matches. CDR1 is SQVTM and CDR2 is ANQGSEA in the germline V gene. This CDR3 is 15 amino acids long. In DNA, the CDR3 is TGCAGCGTTAAACCGGGACAGGTTAGCACAGATACGCAGTATTTT. This sequence encodes CSVKPGQVSTDTQYF.

The rearrangement joins TRBV10-3 to TRBJ2-7, with a possible D match to TRBD1 (6 bases). This CDR3 is built from 13 residues. Looked up from germline, CDR1 is ENHRY and CDR2 is SYGVKD. Trimming removed 6 bases at V and 7 bases at J, with 16 bases between. This CDR3 is CAIRATGIGEQYF. The CDR3 DNA reads TGTGCCATCAGAGCCACAGGGATAGGGGAGCAGTACTTC.

This clonotype was counted once. The rearrangement uses TRBV4-3 and TRBJ1-2; D call uncertain. Between the trimmed V and J ends, which lost 1 base and 0 bases, there was a span of 15 bases. The length of the CDR3 is 17 residues. The V gene's germline CDR1 is LGHNA and CDR2 YSLEER. CDR3 in amino acids: CASSQVQHLRANYGYTF. DNA for the CDR3: TGCGCCAGCAGCCAAGTTCAACATCTCAGAGCTAACTATGGCTACACCTTC.

The rearrangement uses TRBV4-1 and TRBJ1-4; maybe TRBD1 (5 bases). This CDR3 is built from 14 residues. The V and J ends lost 4 bases and 4 bases respectively, with 10 bases between them. Germline assignment: CDR1 MGHRA and CDR2 YSYEKL. The CDR3 loop reads CASSRGRNNEKLFF. The CDR3, as DNA: TGCGCCAGCAGCCGGGGACGGAATAATGAAAAACTGTTTTTT.

This clonotype was counted only a few times. The rearrangement uses TRBV5-1 and TRBJ2-1, with a possible D match to TRBD2 (7 bases). CDR3 length: 14 residues. Germline V CDR1 and CDR2: SGHRS, YFSETQ. Trimming removed 4 bases at V and 8 bases at J, with 16 bases between. The DNA of the CDR3 is TGCGCCAGCAGCCCGATCCGGGGGGCCCATGAGCAGTTCTTC. It encodes CASSPIRGAHEQFF.

The genes are TRBV20-1 and TRBJ1-4; D ambiguous. The CDR3 loop spans 13 amino acids. Per the germline V gene, CDR1 is DFQATT and CDR2 is SNEGSKA (reference sequence). Trimming cost V 6 bases and J 8 bases, with 16 bases left between them. CDR3 in amino acids: CSAGKGYGEKLFF. CDR3 bases: TGCAGTGCAGGCAAGGGATATGGGGAAAAACTGTTTTTT.

This clonotype was observed a handful of times. The chain employs TRBV9 and TRBJ1-6, with TRBD1 matching 8 bases. This CDR3 has 16 amino acids. Trimming at V came to 3 bases and at J to 1 base, leaving 3 bases not matched to a gene. CDR1 and CDR2 (germline): SGDLS, YYNGEE. In DNA form, the CDR3 reads TGTGCCAGCAGCGCAACAGGGGGATCCTATAATTCACCCCTCCACTTT. Protein: CASSATGGSYNSPLHF.

The genes are TRBV12-5 and TRBJ2-1; D gene unclear. Trimming removed 4 bases from V and 7 bases from J, with 5 bases in between. CDR3 size: 11 residues. CDR1 is LGHNT and CDR2 is FRNRAP in the germline V gene. The CDR3 DNA reads TGTGCTAGTGGTTACGTGAATGAGCAGTTCTTC. Its translation: CASGYVNEQFF.

This chain links TRBV5-1 with TRBJ2-5; TRBD1 might be the D (5 bases). Between the trimmed V and J ends, which lost 5 bases and 5 bases, there was a span of 19 bases. The CDR3 spans 15 residues. CDR1 is SGHRS, CDR2 YFSETQ, per germline. The CDR3 loop reads CASSSFLGRGETQYF. Written as DNA, the CDR3 is TGCGCCAGCAGTTCCTTCTTGGGAAGGGGCGAGACCCAGTACTTC.

This clonotype was counted only a few times. The chain uses TRBV20-1 and TRBJ2-5, with a tentative D call TRBD2 (6 bases). The J call may be incorrect, as the DNA end agrees better with TRBJ2-7. The CDR3 loop spans 15 amino acids. Germline assignment: CDR1 DFQATT and CDR2 SNEGSKA (reference sequence). CDR3 sequence (DNA): TGCAGTGCTAGTCGCCCGTCGGGGGTCTCCTACGAGCAGTACTTC. This sequence encodes CSASRPSGVSYEQYF.

Only a few counts were recorded for this clonotype. This chain uses TRBV9 with TRBJ2-7; 8 positions agree with TRBD1. The CDR3 has 16 residues. V was pared by 4 bases and J by 4 bases, with 13 bases of the junction left unmatched. Germline V gene lookup returns CDR1 SGDLS and CDR2 YYNGEE. DNA for the CDR3: TGTGCCAGCAGCTACGGACAGGGACCTCCCGGATACGAGCAGTACTTC. The encoded protein is CASSYGQGPPGYEQYF.

This clonotype was observed a few times. The J gene is TRBJ2-5, the V gene TRBV5-5, with D possibly TRBD2 on 5 matching bases. The J call is uncertain, as TRBJ2-7 better fits the DNA end. CDR1 SGHKS and CDR2 YYEKEE come from the germline V gene (reference sequence). This CDR3 has 13 amino acids. CDR3 amino acids: CASSNPGSYEQYF. CDR3 coding DNA: TGTGCCAGCAGCAACCCGGGATCCTACGAGCAGTACTTC.

This clonotype was recorded a few times. This rearrangement joins TRBV20-1 to TRBJ2-5; 13 bases align to TRBD2. The DNA end lines up better with TRBJ2-7; the J call may be wrong. The CDR3 is made up of 15 amino acids. Germline-derived CDR1 and CDR2 are DFQATT and SNEGSKA (reference sequence). CDR3 coding DNA: TGCAGTGCTAGAGATCAGACTAGCGGGGGGCTCGAGCAGTACTTC. Protein product: CSARDQTSGGLEQYF.

The gene calls are TRBV5-4 and TRBJ2-3; the D gene is possibly TRBD2 (6 bases). Deletions cut 4 bases from V and 5 bases from J, with 23 bases between. CDR1 and CDR2 (germline): SGHNT, YYREEE (reference sequence). The CDR3 loop spans 17 amino acids. In DNA form, the CDR3 reads TGTGCCAGCAGCCACCCGGGCGGTAGCCTGGGGGGAGATACGCAGTATTTT. Its translation is CASSHPGGSLGGDTQYF.

This clonotype was observed a few times. This chain links TRBV20-1 with TRBJ2-1, with 9 bases identical to TRBD2. Germline V gives CDR1 DFQATT, CDR2 SNEGSKA (reference sequence). V was pared by 0 bases and J by 1 base, with 7 bases of the junction left unmatched. The CDR3 runs to 17 residues. CDR3 nucleotide sequence: TGCAGTGCTAGAGATCGGATTAGCGGGGGATCCTACAATGAGCAGTTCTTC. Its translation: CSARDRISGGSYNEQFF.

The rearrangement uses TRBV6-1 and TRBJ2-5; 13 nucleotides match TRBD2. The germline CDR1 and CDR2 sequences are MNHNS and SASEGT. Germline trimming cut 7 bases from V and 6 bases from J; bases unmatched to any gene: 11. The CDR3 contains 16 residues. The CDR3 bases are TGTGCCAGCACCAGCACTAGCGGGGGGGCTAAAAAGACCCAGTACTTC. Its protein is CASTSTSGGAKKTQYF.

This clonotype appeared a few times. The CDR3 bases are TGCAGCGCCCGAATAGGGGCCTCCTACGAGCAGTACTTC. Translating it yields CSARIGASYEQYF. The rearrangement links TRBV29-1 to TRBJ2-7; a possible D gene is TRBD1 (5 bases). Germline values: CDR1 SQVTM, CDR2 ANQGSEA. Trimming removed 7 bases from V and 0 bases from J, with 13 bases in between. CDR3 length equals 13 residues.

This clonotype showed up just a few times. The chain couples TRBV6-2 or TRBV6-3 to TRBJ2-4, with TRBD1 matching over 7 bases. Trimming took 2 bases from V and 6 from J; bases not matched to a gene: 7. Germline CDR1 and CDR2: MNHEY and SVGEGT. This CDR3 spans 15 amino acids. Written as DNA, the CDR3 is TGTGCCAGCAGTTACGGGACAGACAATACAAACATTCAGTACTTC. It codes for CASSYGTDNTNIQYF.

This clonotype was counted at least ten times. The rearrangement uses TRBV15 and TRBJ2-5; 9 bases match TRBD2. After removal of 1 base from V and 4 bases from J, the junction contained 4 bases not matched to a gene. The CDR3 contains 15 residues. Germline CDR1 LNHNV, CDR2 YYDKDF (reference sequence). This CDR3 reads CATSRGSGGRETQYF. CDR3 nucleotide sequence: TGTGCCACCAGCAGAGGTAGCGGGGGCCGAGAGACCCAGTACTTC.

The chain carries TRBV3-1 and TRBJ1-1; 7 bases are a match to TRBD1. The CDR3 covers 14 residues. Trimming at V came to 2 bases and at J to 9 bases, leaving 9 bases not matched to a gene. Germline loops: CDR1 LGHDT, CDR2 YNNKEL (reference sequence). CDR3 region: CASSQRGTDVKAFF. The CDR3 DNA follows: TGTGCCAGCAGCCAAAGGGGGACAGACGTGAAAGCTTTCTTT.

This clonotype was detected only a few times. The chain uses TRBV5-4 and TRBJ2-1; TRBD2 aligns across 12 bases. J gave up 2 bases and V 0 bases, and 6 bases lay outside the gene matches. CDR1 is SGHNT and CDR2 is YYREEE in the germline V gene (reference sequence). The CDR3 runs 18 residues. CDR3 sequence reads: CASSLGLAGATPYNEQFF. CDR3 DNA sequence: TGTGCCAGCAGCTTGGGACTAGCGGGGGCCACGCCCTACAATGAGCAGTTCTTC.

The gene calls are TRBV25-1 and TRBJ1-1; D is unclear. V shed 3 bases and J shed 1 base, with 9 bases lying between them. Germline values: CDR1 MGHDK, CDR2 SYGVNS. The CDR3 consists of 14 residues. CDR3 loop: CASSEVRPNTEAFF. DNA of the CDR3: TGTGCCAGCAGTGAGGTACGTCCGAACACTGAAGCTTTCTTT.

The chain carries TRBV2 and TRBJ2-5; D uncertain. The DNA end is a closer match to TRBJ2-1, so the J assignment may be wrong. The CDR3 covers 13 residues. The V gene's germline CDR1 is SNHLY and CDR2 FYNNEI. CDR3 sequence reads: CASSTYSYNEQFF. The DNA of the CDR3 is TGTGCCAGCAGTACGTACTCCTACAATGAGCAGTTCTTC.

J is TRBJ2-1 and V is TRBV10-3; no reliable D call. The germline V and J ends were trimmed by 3 bases and 5 bases, with 8 bases remaining between them. The germline V gene encodes CDR1 ENHRY and CDR2 SYGVKD. CDR3 length: 13 amino acids. The CDR3 DNA follows: TGTGCCATCAGTGAAAATGCTGACAATGAGCAGTTCTTC. This translates into CAISENADNEQFF.